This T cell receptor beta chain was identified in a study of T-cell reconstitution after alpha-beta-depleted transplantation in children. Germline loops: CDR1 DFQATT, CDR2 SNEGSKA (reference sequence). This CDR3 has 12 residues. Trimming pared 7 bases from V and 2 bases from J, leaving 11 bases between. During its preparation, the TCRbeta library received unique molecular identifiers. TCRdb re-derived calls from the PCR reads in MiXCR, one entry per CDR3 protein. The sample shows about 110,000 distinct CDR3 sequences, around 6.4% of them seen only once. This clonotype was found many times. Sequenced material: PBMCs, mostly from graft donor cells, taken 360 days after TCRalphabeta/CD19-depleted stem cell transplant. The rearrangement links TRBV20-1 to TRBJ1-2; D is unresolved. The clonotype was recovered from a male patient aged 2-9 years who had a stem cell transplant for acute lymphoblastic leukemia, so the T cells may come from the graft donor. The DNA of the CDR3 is TGCAGTGGATCCGGACCGAACTATGGCTACACCTTC. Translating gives CSGSGPNYGYTF.